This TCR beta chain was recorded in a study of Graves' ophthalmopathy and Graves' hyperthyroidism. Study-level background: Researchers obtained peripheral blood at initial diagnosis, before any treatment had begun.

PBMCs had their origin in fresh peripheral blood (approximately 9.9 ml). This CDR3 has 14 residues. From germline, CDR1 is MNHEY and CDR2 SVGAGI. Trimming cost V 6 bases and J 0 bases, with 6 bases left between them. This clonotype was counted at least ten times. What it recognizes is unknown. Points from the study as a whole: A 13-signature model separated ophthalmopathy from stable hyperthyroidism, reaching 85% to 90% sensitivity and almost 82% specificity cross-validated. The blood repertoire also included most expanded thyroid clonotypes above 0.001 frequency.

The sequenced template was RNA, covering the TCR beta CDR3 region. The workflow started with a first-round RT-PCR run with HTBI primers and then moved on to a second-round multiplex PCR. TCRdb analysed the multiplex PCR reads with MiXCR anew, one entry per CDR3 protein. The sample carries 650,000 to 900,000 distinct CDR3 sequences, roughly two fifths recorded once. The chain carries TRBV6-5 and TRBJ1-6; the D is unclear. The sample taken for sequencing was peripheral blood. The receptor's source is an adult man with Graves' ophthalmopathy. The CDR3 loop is CASRRSSYNSPLHF. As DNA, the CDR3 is TGTGCCAGCAGGCGCAGCTCCTATAATTCACCCCTCCACTTT.